These 3 T cell receptor beta chains originate from one sample sequenced in a study of T-cell memory formation after mild COVID-19. TCRdb called the 5' RACE reads again in MiXCR, with one record for every CDR3 protein. The sample has 170,000 or so distinct CDR3 sequences; roughly a third are singletons. Sample: PBMCs or a T cell subset sorted from them (not recorded which). These receptors all stem from an adult woman who had mild COVID-19 (a few samples of this study predate the infection). Cell type and time point are not known.

This clonotype was observed a few times. This chain connects TRBV10-3 to TRBJ1-3; weak D call: TRBD1 (5 bases). Germline CDR1 reads ENHRY; CDR2 reads SYGVKD. The length of the CDR3 is 16 residues. Trimming pared 3 bases from V and 7 bases from J, leaving 19 bases between. The CDR3 sequence: CAISDGGDVVRNTIYF. CDR3 nucleotides: TGTGCCATCAGTGATGGAGGGGATGTGGTGAGGAACACCATATATTTT.

J is TRBJ2-5 and V is TRBV12-3 or TRBV12-4, with D hard to call. CDR3 length: 12 residues. Trimming shortened V by 3 bases and J by 2 bases, and 4 bases separated the two germline ends. The CDR3 sequence is CASSFPQETQYF. In DNA, the CDR3 is TGTGCCAGCAGTTTTCCACAAGAGACCCAGTACTTC.

This chain connects TRBV7-7 to TRBJ2-7; D may be TRBD1 (6 bases). Per the germline V gene, CDR1 is SSHAT and CDR2 is FNYEAQ (reference sequence). V shed 1 base and J shed 4 bases, with 14 bases lying between them. The CDR3 extends over 15 amino acids. The CDR3 sequence is CASSLGAGAQYEQYF. The CDR3 coding sequence is TGTGCCAGCAGCTTAGGAGCAGGGGCACAATACGAGCAGTACTTC.